What follows is one T cell receptor beta chain and its context. Its matching antigen is unknown. The data are from a study of cytomegalovirus exposure and HLA in healthy donors. Broader study findings: According to the study, 160 or so TCR beta chains were cytomegalovirus-associated.

The V gene end was trimmed by 5 bases and the J gene end by 4 bases; junction bases not matched to a gene: 9. This CDR3 contains 16 residues. CDR1 is SGHTA, CDR2 FQGNSA, per germline. The primer mix had 60 Vbeta and 13 Jbeta primers. Method: immunoSEQ multiplex PCR; TCRdb's copy keeps in-frame clones and lacks some. The table shows around 170,000 clones, with approximately 88% occurring only once. All the people who gave samples were healthy bone marrow donors. The J gene is TRBJ2-2, the V gene TRBV7-2; 8 positions match TRBD2. The receptor's source is a boy aged 2-9 years in good health and CMV-seronegative. Sequences were obtained from PBMCs. The CDR3 here is CASSPRGAGATGELFF. CDR3 in DNA: TGTGCCAGCAGCCCCCGGGGAGCGGGAGCCACCGGGGAGCTGTTTTTT.